This T cell receptor beta chain was profiled in a study of blood T cell repertoires in COVID-19 (dated by TCRdb to between 2020 and 2021). For the study in its entirety: Collaborator samples came from the United States, Italy and Spain and covered acute and convalescent phases of COVID-19. The material from the prospective study consisted of cDNA or gDNA derived from T cells, B-cell-depleted T cells, or PBMCs. Subjects who had been exposed to COVID-19, were actively infected with it, or had recovered from it provided the deeply sampled blood TCRbeta repertoires that made up the dataset. The repertoires were released in a freely available public database intended as a resource for research on the immune response to SARS-CoV-2. Samples were obtained from the ongoing ImmuneRACE study (first 160 participants) and from 1,254 subjects provided by 6 global collaborators. Sample metadata almost always included a de-identified subject ID, COVID-19 status, age in years and sex. Where available, HLA class I and class II types were obtained from metadata supplied by the sample provider rather than from assay-based typing.

Whole blood was collected in K2EDTA tubes by collaborating institutions according to the institutions' own protocols. For TCRbeta analysis, collaborators shipped samples as frozen whole blood, isolated PBMCs, or DNA extracted from either of those sample types. Results the study describes overall, beyond this receptor: The amount of clinical and demographic metadata varied by source and participant and was provided uncurated.

The immunoSEQ Assay, a bias-controlled multiplex PCR, was used to amplify TCRbeta CDR3 regions from genomic DNA. The original pipeline was this. Nucleated cell counts per sample were estimated from amplification of reference gene primers within the assay. To quantify the absolute abundance of each unique TCRbeta CDR3 rearrangement, sequence reads were collapsed and filtered. For each sample, productive Simpson clonality was calculated by taking the square root of Simpson's diversity index across productive rearrangements. The clones in this table, taken by TCRdb from immuneACCESS, are in-frame only. Not every clone is retained; where verified, under half of the shortfall comes from an unresolved V gene, and the cause of the rest is unknown. That table supplies the V and J calls and clone size; D and trimming were determined from the DNA. The sample table holds more than 130,000 clones, of which 84% were seen once. Of the sample, 5.5% to 7% is held by the ten largest clones.

V loses 0 bases, J loses 6 bases, and the germline ends lie 10 bases apart. The CDR1 and CDR2 encoded by the germline V gene are SGDLS and YYNGEE. The CDR3 starts with the cysteine, ends with the phenylalanine, and has 14 residues. Here the CDR3 DNA is all that survives: 42 bases in frame from base 1. As concerns this clone: There is no known antigen for this receptor. Base qualities were left out, and no much larger clone turns up one base away.

The source material was peripheral blood. This receptor was identified in a human donor in a cohort sampled during active COVID-19. The chain is assembled from TRBV9 and TRBJ2-1, and possibly TRBD1, on 5 matching bases. This receptor carries the CDR3 CASSVDGQGNEQFF. In nucleotide form, the sequence is TGTGCCAGCAGCGTAGACGGGCAGGGCAATGAGCAGTTCTTC. Outside the CDR3, residues come from the reference TRBV9 and TRBJ2-1 proteins, so the full variable domain is: DSGVTQTPKHLITATGQRVTLRCSPRSGDLSVYWYQQSLDQGLQFLIQYYNGEERAKGNILERFSAQQFPDLHSELNLSSLELGDSALYFCASSVDGQGNEQFFGPGTRLTVL.